What follows describes a single TCR beta chain. This clone was seen a handful of times. The antigen this receptor binds is unknown. Base quality data are lacking; no much larger clone is found one base away. These data are taken from a study of neoadjuvant anti-PD-1 for oral cavity cancer (dated by TCRdb to 2020 to 2023). Turning to the overall study: Before curative-intent surgical resection, most patients were given three to four biweekly doses of nivolumab at 3 mg/kg. Patients with complete response, partial response or stable disease by RECIST 1.1 were defined as responders, whereas patients with progression were defined as non-responders. A fourth nivolumab dose was given around day 43 to patients without progression, and definitive surgical resection was performed in those patients on days 50-56. The parent correlative cohort had around 11 patients and a response rate of 33%. Beyond this particular receptor, the publication reports: The TCR analyses had only three patients in each response group, and the authors called for validation in larger cohorts. Within PBMCs, T cell clonality (Gini index) was significantly higher in non-responders than responders after neoadjuvant nivolumab. A higher pretreatment blood Treg/Th17 ratio correlated with both higher pretreatment blood TCRbeta clonality and lower post-treatment tumor TCRbeta clonality.

For deep sequencing, PBMC libraries mostly used around 0.45 ug of input genomic DNA, with six replicates for each sample. The immunoSEQ hsTCRbeta kit was used to prepare TCRbeta libraries according to the manufacturer's instructions. The finished libraries were brought together in one pool at 2.5 to 3 nM, which was then read using an Illumina NovaSeq 6000 S4 flow cell. Per the authors' processing: The immunoSEQ Analyzer handled quality control and preprocessing of the raw data. The analysis was limited to productive rearrangements, and each clonotype was defined by a unique CDR3 amino acid sequence. Repertoire clonality was estimated as the Gini-Simpson index, which was calculated using the R package tcR. Gini indices were compared with Student's t test, and associations with tumor size change were assessed by Pearson correlation. In its TCRdb copy, this immuneACCESS table keeps in-frame sequences only and misses some clones. Where compared with another copy, unresolved V genes explain less than half of these, and the others have no known cause. For V, J and clone size, that table is used; D and trimming come from the DNA. The sample yields about 8,000 clones; around 70% were counted once. The biggest ten clones account for 2.8% of the sample.

The time point tag for this specimen amounts to: after neoadjuvant nivolumab, at surgical resection. Patients were newly diagnosed with stage II-IVA oral cavity squamous cell carcinoma and had received no prior systemic or radiation treatment. Everyone in the cohort had locally advanced, HPV-negative oral cavity squamous cell carcinoma. Peripheral blood mononuclear cells were analyzed directly and were not maintained or expanded in culture. The samples were drawn from a longitudinal correlative study tied to a single-arm phase II trial testing neoadjuvant nivolumab in oral cavity squamous cell carcinoma. Genomic DNA-based TCRbeta sequencing was performed on subject-matched pre- and post-treatment PBMCs and tumors from three responders and three non-responders. Peripheral blood mononuclear cells were collected before nivolumab treatment and were collected again after treatment, at the time of surgery. Genomic DNA was isolated from PBMCs using the Maxwell RSC DNA from Cells kit.

The sample in question was PBMCs, obtained after nivolumab (anti-PD-1) treatment. This receptor was taken from a person between 40 and 85 years old with oral cavity squamous cell carcinoma.

The CDR3 region reads CASSLGAGSTGELFF. The nucleotides are TGCGCCAGCAGCTTGGGCGCGGGGTCCACCGGGGAGCTGTTTTTT. The chain is encoded by TRBV5-1 joined to TRBJ2-2; D gene: possibly TRBD2, on 6 matching bases. CDR1 and CDR2 are read off the germline V gene as SGHRS and YFSETQ. V and J lose 0 bases and 4 bases, and a span of 10 bases separates them. The CDR3, cysteine through phenylalanine, is 15 amino acids long. The entry retains the CDR3 DNA only, 45 bases that are in frame from base 1.